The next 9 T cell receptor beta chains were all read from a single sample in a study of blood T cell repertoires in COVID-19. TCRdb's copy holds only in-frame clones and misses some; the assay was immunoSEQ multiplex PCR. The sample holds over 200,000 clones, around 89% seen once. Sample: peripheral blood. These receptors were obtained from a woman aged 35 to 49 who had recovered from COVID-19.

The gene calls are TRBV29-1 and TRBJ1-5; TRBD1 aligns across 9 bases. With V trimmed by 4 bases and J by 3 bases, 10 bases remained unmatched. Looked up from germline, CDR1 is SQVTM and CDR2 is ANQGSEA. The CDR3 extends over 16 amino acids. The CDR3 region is CSVVVGTGLFNQPQHF. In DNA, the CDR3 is TGCAGCGTTGTCGTTGGGACAGGGCTTTTCAATCAGCCCCAGCATTTT.

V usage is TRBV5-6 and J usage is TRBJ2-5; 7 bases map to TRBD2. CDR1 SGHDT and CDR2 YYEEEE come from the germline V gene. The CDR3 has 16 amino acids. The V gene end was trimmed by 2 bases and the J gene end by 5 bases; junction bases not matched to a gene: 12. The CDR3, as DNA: TGTGCCAGCAGCTTTAGTGGCCGCGGGAGCGGGGAGACCCAGTACTTC. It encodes CASSFSGRGSGETQYF.

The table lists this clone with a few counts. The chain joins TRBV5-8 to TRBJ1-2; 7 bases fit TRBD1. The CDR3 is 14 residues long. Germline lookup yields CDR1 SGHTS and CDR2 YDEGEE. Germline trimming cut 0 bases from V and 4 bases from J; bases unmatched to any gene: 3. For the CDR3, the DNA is TGTGCCAGCAGCTTGGCAGGGGGTGGCTATGGCTACACCTTC. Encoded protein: CASSLAGGGYGYTF.

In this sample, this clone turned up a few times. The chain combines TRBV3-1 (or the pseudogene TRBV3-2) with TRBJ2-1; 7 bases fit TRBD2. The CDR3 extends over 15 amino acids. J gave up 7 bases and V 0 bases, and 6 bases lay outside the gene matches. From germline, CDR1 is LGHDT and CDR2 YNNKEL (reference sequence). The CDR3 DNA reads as TGTGCCAGCAGCCAAGATGGGCGGGGGTGGAATGAGCAGTTCTTC. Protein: CASSQDGRGWNEQFF.

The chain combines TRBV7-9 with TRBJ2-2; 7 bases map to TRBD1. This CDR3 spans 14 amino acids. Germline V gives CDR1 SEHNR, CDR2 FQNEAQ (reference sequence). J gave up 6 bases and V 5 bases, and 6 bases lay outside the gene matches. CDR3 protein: CASSQTGKAGELFF. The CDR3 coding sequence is TGTGCCAGCAGCCAGACAGGGAAGGCCGGGGAGCTGTTTTTT.

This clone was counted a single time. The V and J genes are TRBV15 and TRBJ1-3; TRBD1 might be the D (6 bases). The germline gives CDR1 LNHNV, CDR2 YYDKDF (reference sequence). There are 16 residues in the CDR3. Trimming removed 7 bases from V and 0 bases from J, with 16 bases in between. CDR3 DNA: TGTGCCACCACCAAGGACAGTTTCATCTCTGGAAACACCATATATTTT. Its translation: CATTKDSFISGNTIYF.

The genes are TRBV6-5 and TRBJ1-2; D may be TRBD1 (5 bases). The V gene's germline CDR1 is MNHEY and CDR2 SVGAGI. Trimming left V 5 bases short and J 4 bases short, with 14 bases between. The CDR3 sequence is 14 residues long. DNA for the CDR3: TGTGCCAGCAGTCCAACGTGGGGCGGCTATGGCTACACCTTC. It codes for CASSPTWGGYGYTF.

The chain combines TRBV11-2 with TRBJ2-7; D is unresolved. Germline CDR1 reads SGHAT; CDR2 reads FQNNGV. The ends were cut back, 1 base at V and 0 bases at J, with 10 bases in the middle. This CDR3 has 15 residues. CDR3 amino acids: CASSLVSLNSYEQYF. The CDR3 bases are TGTGCCAGCAGCTTAGTTTCCCTAAACTCCTACGAGCAGTACTTC.

The CDR3, as DNA: TGCGCCAGCAGCCAAGATCGGACAACCTACGAGCAGTACTTC. Its translation: CASSQDRTTYEQYF. The rearrangement links TRBV4-3 to TRBJ2-7; D is perhaps TRBD1 (5 bases). The V end lost 0 bases, the J end lost 2 bases, and 8 bases lay between the germline ends. The CDR3 spans 14 residues. CDR1 and CDR2 from the germline V gene are LGHNA and YSLEER.